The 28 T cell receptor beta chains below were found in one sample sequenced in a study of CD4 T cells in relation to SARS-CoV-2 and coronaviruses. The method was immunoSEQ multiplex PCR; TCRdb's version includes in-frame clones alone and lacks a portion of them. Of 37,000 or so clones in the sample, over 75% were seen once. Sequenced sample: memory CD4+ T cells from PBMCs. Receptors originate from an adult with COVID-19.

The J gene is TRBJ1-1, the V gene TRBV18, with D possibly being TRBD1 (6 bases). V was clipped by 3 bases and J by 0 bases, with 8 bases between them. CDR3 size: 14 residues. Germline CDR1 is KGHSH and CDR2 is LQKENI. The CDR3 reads CASSPQGMNTEAFF. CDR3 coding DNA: TGTGCCAGCTCACCGCAGGGGATGAACACTGAAGCTTTCTTT. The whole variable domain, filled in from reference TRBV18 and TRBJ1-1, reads NAGVMQNPRHLVRRRGQEARLRCSPMKGHSHVYWYRQLPEEGLKFMVYLQKENIIDESGMPKERFSAEFPKEGPSILRIQQVVRGDSAAYFCASSPQGMNTEAFFGQGTRLTVV.

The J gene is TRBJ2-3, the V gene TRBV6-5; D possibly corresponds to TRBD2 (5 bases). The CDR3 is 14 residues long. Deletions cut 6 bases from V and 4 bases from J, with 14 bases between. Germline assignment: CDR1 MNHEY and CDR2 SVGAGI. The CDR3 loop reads CASSSPDWSDTQYF. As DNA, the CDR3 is TGTGCCAGCAGCTCGCCGGACTGGTCAGATACGCAGTATTTT.

The CDR3 region has the DNA TGTGCCATCAGTGAGTCGGTCGGGAACTACAATGAGCAGTTCTTC. It codes for CAISESVGNYNEQFF. This chain connects TRBV10-3 to TRBJ2-1, with D possibly being TRBD2 (5 bases). V lost 0 bases, J lost 3 bases, and 9 bases lay in between. Germline V gene sequence: CDR1 ENHRY, CDR2 SYGVKD. CDR3 length: 15 amino acids.

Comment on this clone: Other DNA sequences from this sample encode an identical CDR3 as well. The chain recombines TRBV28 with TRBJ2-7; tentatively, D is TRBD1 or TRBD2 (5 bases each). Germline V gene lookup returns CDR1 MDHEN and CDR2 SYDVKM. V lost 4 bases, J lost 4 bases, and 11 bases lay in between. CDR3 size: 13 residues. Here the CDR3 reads CASSSGTSYEQYF. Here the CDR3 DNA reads TGTGCCAGCAGTTCCGGGACCTCGTACGAGCAGTACTTC.

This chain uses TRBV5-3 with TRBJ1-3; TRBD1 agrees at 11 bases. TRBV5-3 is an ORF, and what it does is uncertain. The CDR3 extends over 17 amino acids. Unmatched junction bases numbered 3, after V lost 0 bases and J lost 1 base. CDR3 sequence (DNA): TGTGCCAGAAGCTTGGGTTGGGACAGGGGGTCTGGAAACACCATATATTTT. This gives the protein CARSLGWDRGSGNTIYF.

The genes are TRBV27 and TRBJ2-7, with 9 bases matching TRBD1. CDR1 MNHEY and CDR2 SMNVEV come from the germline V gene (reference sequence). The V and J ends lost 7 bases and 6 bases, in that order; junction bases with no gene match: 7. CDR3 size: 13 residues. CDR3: CASTTTGGGEQYF. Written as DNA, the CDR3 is TGTGCCAGCACCACCACAGGGGGCGGCGAGCAGTACTTC.

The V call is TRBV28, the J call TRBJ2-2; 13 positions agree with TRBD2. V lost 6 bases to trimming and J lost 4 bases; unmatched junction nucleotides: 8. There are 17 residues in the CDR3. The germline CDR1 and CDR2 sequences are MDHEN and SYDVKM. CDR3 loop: CASSLLAGGRGTGELFF. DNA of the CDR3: TGTGCCAGCAGCCTACTAGCGGGAGGGCGTGGCACCGGGGAGCTGTTTTTT.

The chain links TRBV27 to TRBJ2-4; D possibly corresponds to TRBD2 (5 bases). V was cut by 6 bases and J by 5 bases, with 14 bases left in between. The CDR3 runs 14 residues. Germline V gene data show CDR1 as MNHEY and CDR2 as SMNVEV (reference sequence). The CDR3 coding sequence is TGTGCCAGCAGAAAACCGGGGTTAGAAAACATTCAGTACTTC. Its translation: CASRKPGLENIQYF.

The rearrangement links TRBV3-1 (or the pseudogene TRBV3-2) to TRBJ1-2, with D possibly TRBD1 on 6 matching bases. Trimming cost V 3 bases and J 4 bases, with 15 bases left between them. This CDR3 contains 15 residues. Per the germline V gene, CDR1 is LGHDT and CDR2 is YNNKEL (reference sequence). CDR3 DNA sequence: TGTGCCAGCAGCCAGGGGGGCCAGGGTGGCTATGGCTACACCTTC. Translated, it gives CASSQGGQGGYGYTF.

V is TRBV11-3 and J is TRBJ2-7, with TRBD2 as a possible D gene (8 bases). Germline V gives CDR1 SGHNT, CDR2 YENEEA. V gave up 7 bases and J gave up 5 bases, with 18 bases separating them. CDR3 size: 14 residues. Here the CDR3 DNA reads TGTGCCAGCATCCAATCGGGAGGGGGCAACGAGCAGTACTTC. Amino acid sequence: CASIQSGGGNEQYF.

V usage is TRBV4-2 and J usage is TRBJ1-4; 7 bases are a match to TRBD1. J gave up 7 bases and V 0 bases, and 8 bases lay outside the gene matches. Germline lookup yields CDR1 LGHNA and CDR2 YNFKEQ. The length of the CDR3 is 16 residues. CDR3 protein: CASSQDGGTVSEKLFF. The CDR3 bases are TGTGCCAGCAGCCAAGATGGGGGGACAGTGTCTGAAAAACTGTTTTTT.

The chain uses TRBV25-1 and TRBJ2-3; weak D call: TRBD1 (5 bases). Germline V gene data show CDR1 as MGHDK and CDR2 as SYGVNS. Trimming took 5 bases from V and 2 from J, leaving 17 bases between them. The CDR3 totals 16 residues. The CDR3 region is CASSPRTGKATDTQYF. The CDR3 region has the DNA TGTGCCAGCAGTCCCCGTACAGGAAAAGCCACAGATACGCAGTATTTT.

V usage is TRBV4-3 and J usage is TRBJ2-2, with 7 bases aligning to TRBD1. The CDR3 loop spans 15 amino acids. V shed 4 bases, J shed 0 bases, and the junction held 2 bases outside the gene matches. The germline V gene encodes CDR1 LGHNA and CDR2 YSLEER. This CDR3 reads CASSLQGANTGELFF. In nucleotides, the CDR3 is TGCGCCAGCAGCCTTCAGGGGGCGAACACCGGGGAGCTGTTTTTT.

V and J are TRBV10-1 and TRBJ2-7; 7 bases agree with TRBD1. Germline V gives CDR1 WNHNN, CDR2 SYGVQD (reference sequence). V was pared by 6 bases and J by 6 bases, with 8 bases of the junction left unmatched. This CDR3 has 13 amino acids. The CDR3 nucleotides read TGCGCCAGCAGCCCCGGCCGGACAGGCGAGCAGTACTTC. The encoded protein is CASSPGRTGEQYF.

CDR3 DNA: TGTGCCAGCAGCTTTCGAGCGGAGGGCTTCAATGAGCAGTTCTTC. Its translation: CASSFRAEGFNEQFF. This chain links TRBV11-3 with TRBJ2-1; D may be TRBD2 (6 bases). CDR3 length: 15 residues. V gave up 3 bases and J gave up 6 bases, with 15 bases separating them. The germline V gene encodes CDR1 SGHNT and CDR2 YENEEA. Full variable domain (remainder filled in from reference TRBV11-3 and TRBJ2-1): EAGVVQSPRYKIIEKKQPVAFWCNPISGHNTLYWYLQNLGQGPELLIRYENEEAVDDSQLPKDRFSAERLKGVDSTLKIQPAELGDSAVYLCASSFRAEGFNEQFFGPGTRLTVL.

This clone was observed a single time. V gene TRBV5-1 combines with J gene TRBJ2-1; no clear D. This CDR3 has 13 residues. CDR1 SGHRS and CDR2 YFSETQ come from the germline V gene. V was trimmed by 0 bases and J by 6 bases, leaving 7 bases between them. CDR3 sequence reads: CASSLDRTNEQFF. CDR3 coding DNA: TGCGCCAGCAGCTTGGATAGAACCAATGAGCAGTTCTTC.

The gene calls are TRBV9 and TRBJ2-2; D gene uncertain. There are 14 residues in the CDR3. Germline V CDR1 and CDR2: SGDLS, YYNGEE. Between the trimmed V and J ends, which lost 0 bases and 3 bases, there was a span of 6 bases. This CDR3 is CASSVVRDTGELFF. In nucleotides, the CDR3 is TGTGCCAGCAGCGTAGTTCGGGACACCGGGGAGCTGTTTTTT.

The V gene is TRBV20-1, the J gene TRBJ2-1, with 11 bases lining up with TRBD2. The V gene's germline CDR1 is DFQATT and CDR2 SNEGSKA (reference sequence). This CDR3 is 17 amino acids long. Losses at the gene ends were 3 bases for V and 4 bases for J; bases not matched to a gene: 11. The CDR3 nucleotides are TGCAGTGCTAGTCGTCAAAGCGGGACTAGCGGATACAATGAGCAGTTCTTC. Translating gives CSASRQSGTSGYNEQFF.

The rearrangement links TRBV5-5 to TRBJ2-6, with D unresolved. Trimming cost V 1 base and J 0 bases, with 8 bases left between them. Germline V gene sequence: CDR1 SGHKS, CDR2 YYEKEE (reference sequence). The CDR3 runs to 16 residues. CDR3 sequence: CASSLSPISGANVLTF. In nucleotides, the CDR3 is TGTGCCAGCAGCTTGTCTCCTATCTCTGGGGCCAACGTCCTGACTTTC.

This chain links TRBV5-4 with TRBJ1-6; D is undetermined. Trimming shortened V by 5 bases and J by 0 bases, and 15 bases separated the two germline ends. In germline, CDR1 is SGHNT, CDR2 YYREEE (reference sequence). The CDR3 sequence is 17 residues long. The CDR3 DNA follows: TGTGCCAGCAGACCCGAACCCGGAAGCTCCTATAATTCACCCCTCCACTTT. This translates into CASRPEPGSSYNSPLHF.

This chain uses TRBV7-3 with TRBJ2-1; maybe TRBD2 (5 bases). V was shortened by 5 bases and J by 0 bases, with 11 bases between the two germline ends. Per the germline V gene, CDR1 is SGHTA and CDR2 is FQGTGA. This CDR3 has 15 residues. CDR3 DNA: TGTGCCAGCAGCGGAGGCGAGAGCTCCTACAATGAGCAGTTCTTC. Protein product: CASSGGESSYNEQFF. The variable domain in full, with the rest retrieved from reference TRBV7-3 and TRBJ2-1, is GAGVSQTPSNKVTEKGKYVELRCDPISGHTALYWYRQSLGQGPEFLIYFQGTGAADDSGLPNDRFFAVRPEGSVSTLKIQRTERGDSAVYLCASSGGESSYNEQFFGPGTRLTVL.

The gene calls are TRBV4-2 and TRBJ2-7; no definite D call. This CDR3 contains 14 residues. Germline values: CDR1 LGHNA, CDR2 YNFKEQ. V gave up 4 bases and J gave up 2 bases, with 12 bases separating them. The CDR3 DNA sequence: TGTGCCAGCAGCCGAGACACTACAGCCTACGAGCAGTACTTC. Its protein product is CASSRDTTAYEQYF.

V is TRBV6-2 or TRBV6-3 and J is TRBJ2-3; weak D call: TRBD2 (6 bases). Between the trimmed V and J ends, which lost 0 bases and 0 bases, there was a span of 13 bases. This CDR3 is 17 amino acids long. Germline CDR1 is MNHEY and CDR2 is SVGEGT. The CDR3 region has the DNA TGTGCCAGCAGTTACTCGAGTAGGCGGGAAAGCACAGATACGCAGTATTTT. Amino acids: CASSYSSRRESTDTQYF.

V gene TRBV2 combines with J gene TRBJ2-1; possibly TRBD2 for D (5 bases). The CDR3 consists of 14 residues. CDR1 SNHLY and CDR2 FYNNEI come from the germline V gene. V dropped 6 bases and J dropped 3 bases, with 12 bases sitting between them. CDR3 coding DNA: TGTGCCAGCAGCGGTGGGAGTTACTACAATGAGCAGTTCTTC. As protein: CASSGGSYYNEQFF.

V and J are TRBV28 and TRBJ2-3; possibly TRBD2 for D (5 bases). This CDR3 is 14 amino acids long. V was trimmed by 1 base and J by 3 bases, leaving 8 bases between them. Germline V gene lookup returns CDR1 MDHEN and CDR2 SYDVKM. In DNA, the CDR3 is TGTGCCAGCAGTTTATTCGGCGGGACAGATACGCAGTATTTT. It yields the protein CASSLFGGTDTQYF.

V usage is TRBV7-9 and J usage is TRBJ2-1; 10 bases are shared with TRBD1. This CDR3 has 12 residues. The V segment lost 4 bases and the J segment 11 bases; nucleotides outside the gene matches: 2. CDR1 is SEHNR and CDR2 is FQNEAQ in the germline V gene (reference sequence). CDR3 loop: CASSWGQGKQFF. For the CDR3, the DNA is TGTGCCAGCAGCTGGGGACAGGGGAAGCAGTTCTTC.

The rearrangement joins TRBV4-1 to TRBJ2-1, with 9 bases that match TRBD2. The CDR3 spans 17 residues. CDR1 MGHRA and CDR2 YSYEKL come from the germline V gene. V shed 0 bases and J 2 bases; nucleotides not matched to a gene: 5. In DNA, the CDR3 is TGCGCCAGCAGCCAAGAAGGCGGGAGGGCCACCTACAATGAGCAGTTCTTC. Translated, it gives CASSQEGGRATYNEQFF.

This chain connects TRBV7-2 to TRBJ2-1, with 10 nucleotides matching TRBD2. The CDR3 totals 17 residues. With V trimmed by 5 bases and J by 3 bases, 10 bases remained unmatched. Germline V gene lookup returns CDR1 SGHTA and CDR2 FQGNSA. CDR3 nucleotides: TGTGCCAGCAGCCAACCACGGACTAGCGGAGTCTACAATGAGCAGTTCTTC. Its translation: CASSQPRTSGVYNEQFF. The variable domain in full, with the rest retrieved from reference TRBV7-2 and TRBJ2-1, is GAGVSQSPSNKVTEKGKDVELRCDPISGHTALYWYRQSLGQGLEFLIYFQGNSAPDKSGLPSDRFSAERTGGSVSTLTIQRTQQEDSAVYLCASSQPRTSGVYNEQFFGPGTRLTVL.